This TCR beta chain was retrieved from a study of shared clonotypes between healthy human individuals. Naive CD8 populations comprised CD45RO-negative cells positively selected for CCR7, excluding terminally differentiated effector memory CD45RA+ cells. Every subset had its genomic DNA shared out evenly among several immunoSEQ plates. Method: immunoSEQ multiplex PCR; TCRdb's copy keeps in-frame clones and lacks some. The repertoire holds about 580,000 clones, more than 95% seen once, with 0.25% to 0.35% in the top ten. This CDR3 region has 12 residues. Trimming removed 0 bases from V and 11 bases from J, with 11 bases in between. Germline V gene sequence: CDR1 SGHDT, CDR2 YYEEEE.

The TCR comes from a man aged 30 to 39 in good health. The chain links TRBV5-6 to TRBJ1-1; D is uncertain. The sample comprised naive CD8+ T cells sorted from blood. The CDR3 DNA reads TGTGCCAGCAGCTTGGGGAGCACCTTGGCTTTCTTT. Translated: CASSLGSTLAFF.